Following are 14 T cell receptor beta chains from one sample sequenced in a study of technical replicates of blood from several donors (dated by TCRdb to about 2017). To prepare the library, the immunoSEQ multiplex PCR assay was applied. TCRdb took over this immuneACCESS table, retaining in-frame rearrangements with V and J assigned. Such tables are incomplete; in checked studies, under half of the missing clones stem from an unresolved V gene, and the remainder is unexplained. In all, the sample holds some 87,000 clones, and 96% of those were seen once. The leading ten clones occupy about 0.34% of the sample. Sequencing used T cells isolated from PBMCs. The receptors were sampled from a human donor in good health.

The CDR3 region has the DNA TGTGCCAGCAGCCTGGACAGGCGGAGTGGCTACACCTTC. This codes for CASSLDRRSGYTF. The V and J genes are TRBV14 and TRBJ1-2; 7 bases match TRBD1. Germline CDR1 and CDR2: SGHDN and FVKESK. V lost 4 bases to trimming and J lost 7 bases; unmatched junction nucleotides: 6. This CDR3 spans 13 amino acids.

The chain recombines TRBV5-6 with TRBJ1-5; D ambiguous. V was cut by 3 bases and J by 5 bases, with 6 bases left in between. This CDR3 region has 12 residues. Germline assignment: CDR1 SGHDT and CDR2 YYEEEE. CDR3 nucleotide sequence: TGTGCCAGCAGCTACGGGTATCAGCCCCAGCATTTT. It codes for CASSYGYQPQHF.

The CDR3 spells CASRIGPGGLDTQYF. CDR3 sequence (DNA): TGTGCCAGCAGAATTGGGCCCGGAGGGCTAGATACGCAGTATTTT. The chain combines TRBV5-6 with TRBJ2-3, with D perhaps TRBD2 (6 bases). The CDR3 runs to 15 residues. CDR1 and CDR2 (germline): SGHDT, YYEEEE. Deletions cut 5 bases from V and 5 bases from J, with 18 bases between.

This chain uses TRBV19 with TRBJ2-7; no definite D call. Germline lookup yields CDR1 LNHDA and CDR2 SQIVND (reference sequence). Trimming removed 5 bases from V and 2 bases from J, with 13 bases in between. The CDR3 runs 14 residues. CDR3 protein: CASSLEWSAYEQYF. Here the CDR3 DNA reads TGTGCCAGTAGTCTCGAGTGGTCGGCCTACGAGCAGTACTTC. Based on the CDR3 plus reference TRBV19 and TRBJ2-7, the full variable domain is DGGITQSPKYLFRKEGQNVTLSCEQNLNHDAMYWYRQDPGQGLRLIYYSQIVNDFQKGDIAEGYSVSREKKESFPLTVTSAQKNPTAFYLCASSLEWSAYEQYFGPGTRLTVT.

The chain couples TRBV6-5 to TRBJ1-2; possible D gene TRBD1, 5 bases. V was cut by 0 bases and J by 2 bases, with 7 bases left in between. Germline V gene lookup returns CDR1 MNHEY and CDR2 SVGAGI. The CDR3 has 14 amino acids. This CDR3 reads CASSYSTENYGYTF. In DNA form, the CDR3 reads TGTGCCAGCAGTTACTCGACAGAAAACTATGGCTACACCTTC.

The V and J genes are TRBV29-1 and TRBJ1-2; D unclear. CDR1 and CDR2 from the germline V gene are SQVTM and ANQGSEA. V was trimmed by 6 bases and J by 8 bases, leaving 16 bases between them. The length of the CDR3 is 12 residues. The CDR3 loop is CSVLAWGWGYTF. The CDR3 DNA reads as TGCAGCGTGCTAGCGTGGGGTTGGGGCTACACCTTC.

The gene calls are TRBV10-3 and TRBJ2-3; a possible D gene is TRBD2 (6 bases). V gave up 5 bases and J gave up 0 bases, with 21 bases separating them. Germline assignment: CDR1 ENHRY and CDR2 SYGVKD. CDR3 length equals 18 residues. The CDR3 here is CAISSRAAKGTSTDTQYF. The CDR3 nucleotides are TGTGCCATCAGTTCTCGAGCGGCAAAGGGGACTAGCACAGATACGCAGTATTTT.

The V and J genes are TRBV19 and TRBJ2-2; weak D call: TRBD1 (6 bases). V gave up 4 bases and J gave up 6 bases, with 12 bases separating them. The V gene's germline CDR1 is LNHDA and CDR2 SQIVND (reference sequence). The CDR3 spans 14 residues. Here the CDR3 DNA reads TGTGCCAGTAGTACGAGGGGGAGAGCCGGGGAGCTGTTTTTT. Translating it yields CASSTRGRAGELFF.

This chain joins TRBV4-1 and TRBJ1-5, with TRBD1 identical over 8 bases. The CDR3 has 14 residues. The V segment lost 4 bases and the J segment 3 bases; nucleotides outside the gene matches: 2. Germline V gene sequence: CDR1 MGHRA, CDR2 YSYEKL. CDR3 nucleotide sequence: TGCGCCAGCAGCCGACAGGGGTTCAATCAGCCCCAGCATTTT. Its translation is CASSRQGFNQPQHF.

In regard to this clone: Other DNA sequences of this sample code for an identical CDR3. The chain's CDR3 is CASSGQGYEQYF. Here the CDR3 DNA reads TGTGCCAGCAGTGGGCAGGGCTACGAGCAGTACTTC. The chain couples TRBV2 to TRBJ2-7; tentatively, D is TRBD1 (5 bases). CDR1 and CDR2 (germline): SNHLY, FYNNEI. The V end was cut by 4 bases, the J end by 3 bases, with 7 bases between. The CDR3 runs 12 residues.

DNA of the CDR3: TGTGCCAGCAGCGTAGCAGCGGGAGGGGCGGGTCAATACAATGAGCAGTTCTTC. Residues: CASSVAAGGAGQYNEQFF. The chain is built from TRBV9 and TRBJ2-1; TRBD2 matches at 10 bases. Per the germline V gene, CDR1 is SGDLS and CDR2 is YYNGEE. This CDR3 has 18 residues. V was pared by 0 bases and J by 4 bases, with 10 bases of the junction left unmatched.

The CDR3 DNA is TGCAGCGTTGGGACAGGGGGGCAAGAGACCCAGTACTTC. Its protein product is CSVGTGGQETQYF. The rearrangement uses TRBV29-1 and TRBJ2-5, with 10 bases matching TRBD1. The CDR3 has 13 amino acids. Trimming removed 4 bases from V and 2 bases from J; junction bases left unmatched: 1. The germline CDR1 and CDR2 sequences are SQVTM and ANQGSEA.

V gene TRBV4-1 combines with J gene TRBJ1-4; maybe TRBD1 (5 bases). V was shortened by 0 bases and J by 10 bases, with 12 bases between the two germline ends. The CDR3 runs to 14 residues. Germline V gene data show CDR1 as MGHRA and CDR2 as YSYEKL. The CDR3 spells CASSQDLVGRKLFF. The CDR3 DNA is TGCGCCAGCAGCCAAGATCTGGTGGGGCGAAAACTGTTTTTT.

This sequence joins TRBV19 and TRBJ2-6; D not resolved. The V gene's germline CDR1 is LNHDA and CDR2 SQIVND (reference sequence). The ends were cut back, 4 bases at V and 4 bases at J, with 14 bases in the middle. This CDR3 is 16 amino acids long. CDR3 protein: CASSTPFGYGANVLTF. The CDR3 DNA reads as TGTGCCAGTAGTACCCCATTCGGGTACGGGGCCAACGTCCTGACTTTC.